This passage covers 7 T cell receptor beta chains from one sample sequenced in a study of blood T cells in healthy people across ages. Next came a second PCR, run for about 6 to 12 cycles, which used a sample-barcoded 5' primer along with a J-beta primer mix. TCRdb passed the 5' RACE reads through MiXCR, listing each CDR3 protein once. Among 1.5 million to 2 million distinct CDR3 sequences listed, about 30% were seen once. Sequencing was done on a sample of blood. These receptors were obtained from a woman in her twenties or thirties in good health.

The chain employs TRBV20-1 and TRBJ2-7; TRBD2 agrees at 8 bases. From germline, CDR1 is DFQATT and CDR2 SNEGSKA (reference sequence). The CDR3 is 14 residues long. V was pared by 6 bases and J by 3 bases, with 10 bases of the junction left unmatched. CDR3: CSAAPTSGVYEQYF. The CDR3 DNA reads as TGCAGTGCGGCGCCAACTAGCGGAGTCTACGAGCAGTACTTC.

This clonotype was detected many times. This chain connects TRBV4-1 to TRBJ2-7; 9 bases match TRBD2. Germline V lookup: CDR1 MGHRA, CDR2 YSYEKL. V was pared by 0 bases and J by 4 bases, with 7 bases of the junction left unmatched. This CDR3 has 16 amino acids. CDR3 DNA: TGCGCCAGCAGCCAAGAGCCAGCGGGGGGTCCGTACGAGCAGTACTTC. Its protein is CASSQEPAGGPYEQYF.

To note about this clonotype: A much larger clone is a single base away; this may be a read error. Here the CDR3 omits its conserved ending phenylalanine or tryptophan, so a read error is the likely source. This chain uses TRBV6-2 or TRBV6-3 with TRBJ2-7; D call uncertain. V dropped 4 bases and J dropped 2 bases, with 6 bases sitting between them. This CDR3 region has 12 residues. Germline V gene sequence: CDR1 MNHEY, CDR2 SVGEGT. This CDR3 is CASSFITYEQYL. CDR3 DNA: TGTGCCAGCAGTTTTATAACCTACGAGCAGTACTTG.

This clonotype was observed many times. The CDR3 DNA reads as TGTGCCAGCAGCCCAGGACAGGGAAGAGACGAGCAGTACTTC. This translates into CASSPGQGRDEQYF. The chain recombines TRBV7-2 with TRBJ2-7; TRBD1 agrees at 8 bases. The CDR3 has 14 residues. Germline loops: CDR1 SGHTA, CDR2 FQGNSA. J lost 5 bases, V lost 5 bases, and 8 bases had no gene match.

The rearrangement links TRBV18 to TRBJ2-7; no clear D. The CDR3 totals 17 residues. Germline V lookup: CDR1 KGHSH, CDR2 LQKENI. V lost 0 bases to trimming and J lost 0 bases, with 15 bases between them. DNA of the CDR3: TGTGCCAGCTCACCACCGGGTCGGCTAAGGGACTCCTACGAGCAGTACTTC. It specifies CASSPPGRLRDSYEQYF.

The V call is TRBV6-4, the J call TRBJ1-2; no clear D gene. The CDR3 extends over 16 amino acids. CDR1 and CDR2 (germline): MRHNA, SNTAGT. With 10 bases removed from V and 0 bases from J, the gap between germline ends came to 21 bases. This chain's CDR3 is CATQKGTIRANYGYTF. In DNA, the CDR3 is TGTGCCACCCAAAAGGGCACTATTCGAGCTAACTATGGCTACACCTTC.

This clonotype came up a few times. The chain uses TRBV24-1 and TRBJ2-1, with D possibly TRBD2 on 5 matching bases. V was clipped by 1 base and J by 5 bases, with 5 bases between them. This CDR3 has 13 residues. The germline V gene has CDR1 KGHDR and CDR2 SFDVKD. In nucleotides, the CDR3 is TGTGCCACCAGTGATTTCGGGAACAATGAGCAGTTCTTC. Amino acid sequence: CATSDFGNNEQFF.